Listed here are 23 T cell receptor beta chains from one sample, sequenced in a study of cytomegalovirus exposure and HLA in healthy donors. The PCR ran on 60 Vbeta and 13 Jbeta primers. Here immunoSEQ multiplex PCR was the method, and the copy in TCRdb shows in-frame clones only, minus some. Among about 130,000 clones, just under 75% were seen once, and the ten largest hold 6% to 8%. Sequences were obtained from PBMCs. Receptors originate from a man aged 35 to 55 in good health and CMV-seropositive.

In this sample, this clone turned up once. This chain joins TRBV14 and TRBJ2-7; 9 nucleotides line up with TRBD2. Trimming removed 4 bases from V and 2 bases from J; junction bases left unmatched: 9. The germline gives CDR1 SGHDN, CDR2 FVKESK. This CDR3 has 16 amino acids. CDR3 amino acids: CASSPRGSGSPYEQYF. The CDR3 nucleotides read TGTGCCAGCAGCCCTCGGGGTAGCGGGAGCCCCTACGAGCAGTACTTC.

The chain uses TRBV5-6 and TRBJ1-5; TRBD1 aligns across 7 bases. The CDR3 has 15 amino acids. After removal of 4 bases from V and 3 bases from J, the junction contained 7 bases not matched to a gene. Germline values: CDR1 SGHDT, CDR2 YYEEEE. The DNA for the CDR3 is TGTGCCAGCAGCATCGGACAGGTTAACAATCAGCCCCAGCATTTT. Protein: CASSIGQVNNQPQHF.

V is TRBV11-2 and J is TRBJ2-3; TRBD2 aligns across 10 bases. V trimming: 4 bases; J trimming: 5 bases; junction bases outside the gene matches: 15. In germline, CDR1 is SGHAT, CDR2 FQNNGV. This CDR3 spans 18 amino acids. CDR3 in amino acids: CASSSRASGSPGGDTQYF. In DNA, the CDR3 is TGTGCCAGCAGCTCGCGGGCTAGCGGGAGCCCCGGGGGAGATACGCAGTATTTT.

The V and J genes are TRBV4-1 and TRBJ1-4; 9 bases match TRBD1. The CDR3 length is 15 residues. Germline trimming cut 3 bases from V and 5 bases from J; bases unmatched to any gene: 4. Germline V gene sequence: CDR1 MGHRA, CDR2 YSYEKL. As DNA, the CDR3 is TGCGCCAGCAGCCAGACCGGGACAGGGAATGAAAAACTGTTTTTT. It translates to CASSQTGTGNEKLFF.

This clone was detected once. The genes are TRBV7-2 and TRBJ1-1, with 8 bases fitting TRBD1. CDR3 length: 14 residues. The V gene end was trimmed by 5 bases and the J gene end by 1 base; junction bases not matched to a gene: 3. Germline V CDR1 and CDR2: SGHTA, FQGNSA. The CDR3 sequence: CASSLDRGNTEAFF. For the CDR3, the DNA is TGTGCCAGCAGCCTCGACAGGGGGAACACTGAAGCTTTCTTT. The full variable domain, completed using reference TRBV7-2 and TRBJ1-1, is GAGVSQSPSNKVTEKGKDVELRCDPISGHTALYWYRQSLGQGLEFLIYFQGNSAPDKSGLPSDRFSAERTGGSVSTLTIQRTQQEDSAVYLCASSLDRGNTEAFFGQGTRLTVV.

V usage is TRBV29-1 and J usage is TRBJ2-5; D might be TRBD1 (5 bases). With the DNA end fitting TRBJ2-7 better, the J assignment may be wrong. This CDR3 has 11 residues. The germline gives CDR1 SQVTM, CDR2 ANQGSEA. The CDR3 bases are TGCAGCGTTGGGGTGGGGCTCGAGCAGTACTTC. Translating gives CSVGVGLEQYF.

This clone was counted a few times. V and J are TRBV5-4 and TRBJ2-4, with D maybe TRBD2 (5 bases). The ends were cut back, 4 bases at V and 0 bases at J, with 17 bases in the middle. Germline CDR1 and CDR2: SGHNT and YYREEE (reference sequence). This CDR3 has 17 residues. CDR3 DNA sequence: TGTGCCAGCAGCCCGGGATCTGGGTTCCGAGCCAAAAACATTCAGTACTTC. It yields the protein CASSPGSGFRAKNIQYF.

The chain has TRBV7-9 and TRBJ2-4; maybe TRBD2 (6 bases). This CDR3 has 16 amino acids. Trimming removed 5 bases from V and 1 base from J, with 15 bases in between. CDR1 SEHNR and CDR2 FQNEAQ come from the germline V gene (reference sequence). The CDR3 nucleotides read TGTGCCAGCAGCAGAGCTAGCGCCGGGGCCAAAAACATTCAGTACTTC. Translating it yields CASSRASAGAKNIQYF. Looking up the rest from reference TRBV7-9 and TRBJ2-4 gives the full variable domain: DTGVSQNPRHKITKRGQNVTFRCDPISEHNRLYWYRQTLGQGPEFLTYFQNEAQLEKSRLLSDRFSAERPKGSFSTLEIQRTEQGDSAMYLCASSRASAGAKNIQYFGAGTRLSVL.

This clone was seen just once. The chain links TRBV11-2 to TRBJ2-3, with 10 bases lining up with TRBD2. V was pared by 5 bases and J by 0 bases, with 11 bases of the junction left unmatched. The CDR3 totals 18 residues. Germline V gene lookup returns CDR1 SGHAT and CDR2 FQNNGV. The CDR3 DNA reads TGTGCCAGCAGCACCAGAGCCAGCGGGGGGGCAAGCACAGATACGCAGTATTTT. It is translated as CASSTRASGGASTDTQYF. Filled out from reference TRBV11-2 and TRBJ2-3, the complete variable domain reads EAGVAQSPRYKIIEKRQSVAFWCNPISGHATLYWYQQILGQGPKLLIQFQNNGVVDDSQLPKDRFSAERLKGVDSTLKIQPAKLEDSAVYLCASSTRASGGASTDTQYFGPGTRLTVL.

This clone was detected a few times. The J gene is TRBJ1-2, the V gene TRBV5-1; possible D gene TRBD1, 6 bases. V was pared by 4 bases and J by 7 bases, with 14 bases between. The CDR3 is 13 residues long. Germline V gene lookup returns CDR1 SGHRS and CDR2 YFSETQ. The CDR3 DNA is TGCGCCAGCAGCGAGGGGACAATGGCTGGCTACACCTTC. Translating it yields CASSEGTMAGYTF.

The J gene is TRBJ2-1, the V gene TRBV28, with 11 bases matching TRBD2. The trim removed 1 base at V and 7 bases at J, leaving 0 bases unmatched. Germline CDR1 reads MDHEN; CDR2 reads SYDVKM. The CDR3 totals 14 residues. The DNA for the CDR3 is TGTGCCAGCAGTTTATCTAGCGGGGGGAATGAGCAGTTCTTC. Translation: CASSLSSGGNEQFF.

The chain couples TRBV10-1 to TRBJ2-5; 7 bases are a match to TRBD1. Trimming cost V 3 bases and J 1 base; bases outside gene matches: 11. Germline loops: CDR1 WNHNN, CDR2 SYGVQD (reference sequence). The CDR3 contains 17 residues. The CDR3 DNA reads TGCGCCAGCAGTGATTATTCTGGGACAGACATCCAAGAGACCCAGTACTTC. Translated: CASSDYSGTDIQETQYF.

The chain links TRBV27 to TRBJ2-7; D might be TRBD1 (5 bases). With 2 bases removed from V and 2 bases from J, the gap between germline ends came to 7 bases. Germline-derived CDR1 and CDR2 are MNHEY and SMNVEV (reference sequence). CDR3 size: 13 residues. DNA for the CDR3: TGTGCCAGCAGTTTACAGGGCACCTACGAGCAGTACTTC. It translates to CASSLQGTYEQYF.

The chain recombines TRBV12-5 with TRBJ1-1; the D gene is possibly TRBD1 (6 bases). The CDR3 length is 15 residues. Germline-derived CDR1 and CDR2 are LGHNT and FRNRAP. Trimming took off 6 bases at V and 4 bases at J, with 18 bases between the two ends. The CDR3 sequence: CASGPETGLGTEAFF. Here the CDR3 DNA reads TGTGCTAGTGGCCCCGAAACAGGGTTGGGCACTGAAGCTTTCTTT.

The chain employs TRBV28 and TRBJ2-3, with D perhaps TRBD2 (6 bases). V was trimmed by 6 bases and J by 2 bases, leaving 18 bases between them. CDR1 is MDHEN, CDR2 SYDVKM, per germline. The CDR3 has 16 residues. CDR3 nucleotides: TGTGCCAGCAGACACTTGGAGCGGGCCTACACAGATACGCAGTATTTT. Translation gives CASRHLERAYTDTQYF.

The genes are TRBV6-1 and TRBJ2-2; no definite D call. From germline, CDR1 is MNHNS and CDR2 SASEGT. The V and J ends lost 6 bases and 1 base respectively, with 9 bases between them. The CDR3 totals 14 residues. The CDR3 is CASRNDWNTGELFF. The CDR3, as DNA: TGTGCCAGCAGAAACGACTGGAACACCGGGGAGCTGTTTTTT.

The chain joins TRBV28 to TRBJ2-7; D perhaps matches TRBD1 (5 bases). The CDR3 covers 13 residues. Trimming pared 5 bases from V and 4 bases from J, leaving 12 bases between. The V gene's germline CDR1 is MDHEN and CDR2 SYDVKM. The CDR3 region is CASSRPPGYEQYF. As DNA, the CDR3 is TGTGCCAGCAGTAGACCTCCAGGGTACGAGCAGTACTTC.

This chain joins TRBV5-1 and TRBJ2-5; D call uncertain. V lost 1 base and J lost 5, with 15 bases in between. This CDR3 is built from 15 residues. CDR1 and CDR2 (germline): SGHRS, YFSETQ. The CDR3 DNA sequence: TGCGCCAGCAGCTTGTTGGCCAGTCCCTCTGAGACCCAGTACTTC. This codes for CASSLLASPSETQYF.

This clone was seen a handful of times. The rearrangement uses TRBV14 and TRBJ2-3; 9 bases agree with TRBD2. The V and J ends lost 2 bases and 4 bases, in that order; junction bases with no gene match: 4. The CDR3 spans 15 residues. Germline CDR1 is SGHDN and CDR2 is FVKESK. CDR3 in DNA: TGTGCCAGCAGCCAAATTAGCGGGGGCCCAGATACGCAGTATTTT. Translating it yields CASSQISGGPDTQYF.

The rearrangement joins TRBV4-2 to TRBJ2-5; the match to TRBD2 covers 11 bases. The J call may be faulty, since TRBJ2-7 better matches the DNA end. CDR1 is LGHNA, CDR2 YNFKEQ, per germline. CDR3 size: 16 residues. CDR3 residues: CASSQGLAGPSYEQYF. The CDR3 nucleotides are TGTGCCAGCAGCCAAGGACTAGCGGGACCCTCCTACGAGCAGTACTTC.

This rearrangement joins TRBV14 to TRBJ1-1; unclear D gene. The germline gives CDR1 SGHDN, CDR2 FVKESK. The CDR3 is 14 residues long. The ends were cut back, 4 bases at V and 1 base at J, with 10 bases in the middle. The CDR3 loop reads CASSLNVANTEAFF. Here the CDR3 DNA reads TGTGCCAGCAGCCTTAATGTGGCGAACACTGAAGCTTTCTTT.

On this clone: Because the CDR3's place on the DNA is in doubt, the DNA is left out and the CDR3 is given as listed by TCRdb. J is TRBJ2-1 and V is TRBV1; the table names TRBD2, a call not compared with the DNA. TRBV1 is assigned pseudogene status. Both ends counted, the CDR3 spans 20 residues. CDR3 residues: CTSSHVGSGIRRSSYNEQFF.

The gene calls are TRBV5-1 and TRBJ1-1, with TRBD1 as a possible D gene (6 bases). Trimming removed 0 bases at V and 1 base at J, with 13 bases between. The germline CDR1 and CDR2 sequences are SGHRS and YFSETQ. This CDR3 has 16 residues. The CDR3 DNA reads TGCGCCAGCAGCTTGGAACTAACAGGGCCGAACACTGAAGCTTTCTTT. Protein: CASSLELTGPNTEAFF.